Detailed here is one T cell receptor (beta chain). These data come from a study of blood T cell repertoires in COVID-19. Looking at the study overall: PBMCs, B-cell-depleted T cells, or T cells provided the cDNA or gDNA that made up the material.

V lost 0 bases, J lost 5 bases, and 11 bases lay in between. This CDR3 has 14 amino acids. Looked up from germline, CDR1 is SGDLS and CDR2 is YYNGEE. Study processing details: It was from reference gene primer amplification that nucleated cell counts were estimated. The method was immunoSEQ multiplex PCR; TCRdb's version includes in-frame clones alone and lacks a portion of them. The DNA gave D and trimming, while V, J and clone size come from that table. The table shows some 270,000 clones, with approximately 85% occurring only once. Individuals aged 18 to 89 years were recruited from about two dozen US areas. Participants reported their clinical history, and cohort assignment relied on those reports.

The TCR sequence derives from a woman in her thirties who had recovered from COVID-19. Sequencing used PBMCs or T cells enriched from blood (not recorded which). The chain couples TRBV9 to TRBJ1-1; D perhaps matches TRBD1 (6 bases). CDR3 nucleotide sequence: TGTGCCAGCAGCGTAGACAGGGTAAAGACTGAAGCTTTCTTT. As protein: CASSVDRVKTEAFF.